One T cell receptor beta chain is described in this entry. The record originates from a study of blood T cell repertoires in COVID-19. Study at large: PBMCs, B-cell-depleted T cells, or T cells provided the cDNA or gDNA that made up the material.

Original data processing: Reference gene primer amplification gave estimated nucleated cell counts. TCRdb keeps only in-frame clones here, not all; method: immunoSEQ multiplex PCR. Clone size and V and J calls were adopted from that table, with D and trimming inferred from the DNA. This table has fewer than 14,000 clones, approximately 82% appearing once. This CDR3 region has 13 residues. V was cut by 0 bases and J by 5 bases, with 10 bases left in between. The germline V gene has CDR1 GTSNPN and CDR2 SVGIG (reference sequence). This chain joins TRBV30 and TRBJ1-1, with D possibly TRBD1 on 6 matching bases. The source of this sequence is a human donor in a cohort sampled during active COVID-19. Sample: peripheral blood. DNA for the CDR3: TGTGCCTGGAGTGTACTAGGGGGTACTGAAGCTTTCTTT. It specifies CAWSVLGGTEAFF.